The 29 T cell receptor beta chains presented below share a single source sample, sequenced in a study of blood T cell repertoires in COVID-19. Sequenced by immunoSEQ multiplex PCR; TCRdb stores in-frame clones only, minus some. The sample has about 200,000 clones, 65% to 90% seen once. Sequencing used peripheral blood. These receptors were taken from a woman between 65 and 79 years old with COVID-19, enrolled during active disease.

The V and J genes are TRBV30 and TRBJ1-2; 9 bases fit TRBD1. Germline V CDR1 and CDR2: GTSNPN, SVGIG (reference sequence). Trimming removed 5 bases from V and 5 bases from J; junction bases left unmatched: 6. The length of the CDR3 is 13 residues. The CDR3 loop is CAWGVTGGYGYTF. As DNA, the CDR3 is TGTGCCTGGGGGGTGACAGGGGGATATGGCTACACCTTC.

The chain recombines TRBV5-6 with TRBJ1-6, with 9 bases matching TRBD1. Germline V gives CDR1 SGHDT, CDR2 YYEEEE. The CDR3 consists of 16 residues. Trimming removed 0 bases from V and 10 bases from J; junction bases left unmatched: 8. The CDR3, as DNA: TGTGCCAGCAGCTTGGATCTAGGACAGGGGAGATCACCCCTCCACTTT. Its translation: CASSLDLGQGRSPLHF.

The CDR3 here is CASSQDFERFDGYTF. The CDR3 coding sequence is TGCGCCAGCAGCCAAGATTTTGAGAGGTTCGATGGCTACACCTTC. V usage is TRBV4-1 and J usage is TRBJ1-2, with unresolved D. Germline V gene sequence: CDR1 MGHRA, CDR2 YSYEKL. With 0 bases removed from V and 6 bases from J, the gap between germline ends came to 14 bases. The CDR3 runs 15 residues.

DNA for the CDR3: TGTGCCAGCAGCTTGGGCTTAGGTTCACCCCTCCACTTT. This encodes CASSLGLGSPLHF. This chain uses TRBV7-9 with TRBJ1-6; D gene unclear. This CDR3 spans 13 amino acids. Germline CDR1 SEHNR, CDR2 FQNEAQ (reference sequence). The V end was cut by 3 bases, the J end by 9 bases, with 9 bases between.

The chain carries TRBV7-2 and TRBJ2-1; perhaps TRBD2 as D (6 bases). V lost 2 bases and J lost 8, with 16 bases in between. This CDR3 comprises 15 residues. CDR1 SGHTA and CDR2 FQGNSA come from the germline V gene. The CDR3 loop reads CASSLSRDFSDEQFF. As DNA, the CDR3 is TGTGCCAGCAGCTTATCCAGGGACTTCTCCGATGAGCAGTTCTTC.

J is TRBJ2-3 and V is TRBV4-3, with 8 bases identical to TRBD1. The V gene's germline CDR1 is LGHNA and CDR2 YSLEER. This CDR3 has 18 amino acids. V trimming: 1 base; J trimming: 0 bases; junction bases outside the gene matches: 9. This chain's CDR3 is CASSQGRGQGPSTDTQYF. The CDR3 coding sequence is TGCGCCAGCAGCCAAGGCCGCGGACAGGGACCTAGCACAGATACGCAGTATTTT.

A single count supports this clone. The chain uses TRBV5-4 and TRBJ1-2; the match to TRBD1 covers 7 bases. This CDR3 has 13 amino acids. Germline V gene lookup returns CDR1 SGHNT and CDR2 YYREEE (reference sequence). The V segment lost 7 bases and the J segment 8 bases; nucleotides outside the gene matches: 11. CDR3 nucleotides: TGTGCCAGCGGGCAAACAGGGGCGAACGGCTACACCTTC. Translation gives CASGQTGANGYTF.

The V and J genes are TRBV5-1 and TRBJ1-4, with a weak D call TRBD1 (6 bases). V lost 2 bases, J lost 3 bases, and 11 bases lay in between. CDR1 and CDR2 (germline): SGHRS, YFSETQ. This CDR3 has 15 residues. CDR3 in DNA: TGCGCCAGCAGCTTACAGGGTCCACCTAATGAAAAACTGTTTTTT. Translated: CASSLQGPPNEKLFF.

Here the CDR3 DNA reads TGTGCCAGCAGAGGGGAGGGTCACACTGAAGCTTTCTTT. Its translation: CASRGEGHTEAFF. The chain carries TRBV12-3 or TRBV12-4 and TRBJ1-1; D perhaps matches TRBD1 (5 bases). The CDR3 contains 13 residues. Deletions cut 6 bases from V and 3 bases from J, with 11 bases between.

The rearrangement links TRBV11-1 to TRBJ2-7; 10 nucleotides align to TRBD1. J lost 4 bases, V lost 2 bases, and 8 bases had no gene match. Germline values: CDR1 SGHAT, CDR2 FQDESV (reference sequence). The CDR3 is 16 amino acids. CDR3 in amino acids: CASSLSATGGLYEQYF. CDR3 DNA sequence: TGTGCCAGCAGCTTATCTGCGACAGGGGGCCTGTACGAGCAGTACTTC.

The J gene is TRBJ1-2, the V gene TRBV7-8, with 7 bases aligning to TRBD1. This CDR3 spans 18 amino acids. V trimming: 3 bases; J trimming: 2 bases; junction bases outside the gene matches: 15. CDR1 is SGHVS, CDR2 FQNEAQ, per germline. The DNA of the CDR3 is TGTGCCAGCAGCTTGACAAGTACGTCCGGGACAGTGAACTATGGCTACACCTTC. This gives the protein CASSLTSTSGTVNYGYTF.

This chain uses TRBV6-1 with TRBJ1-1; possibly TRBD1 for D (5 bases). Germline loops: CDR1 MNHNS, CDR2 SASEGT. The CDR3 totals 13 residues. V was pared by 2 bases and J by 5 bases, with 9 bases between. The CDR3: CASSEQGGTEAFF. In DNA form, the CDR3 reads TGTGCCAGCAGTGAACAGGGAGGGACTGAAGCTTTCTTT.

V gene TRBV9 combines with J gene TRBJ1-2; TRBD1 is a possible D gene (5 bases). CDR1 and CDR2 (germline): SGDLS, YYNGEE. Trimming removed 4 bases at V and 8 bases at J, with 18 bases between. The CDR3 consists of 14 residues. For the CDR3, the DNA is TGTGCCAGCAGCCCCAGAGCAGGGATGGGGGGCTACACCTTC. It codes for CASSPRAGMGGYTF.

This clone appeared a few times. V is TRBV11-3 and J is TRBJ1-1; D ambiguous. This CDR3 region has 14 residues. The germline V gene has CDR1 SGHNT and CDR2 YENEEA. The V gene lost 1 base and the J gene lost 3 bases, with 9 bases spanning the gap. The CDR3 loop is CASSLADLDTEAFF. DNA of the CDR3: TGTGCCAGCAGCTTAGCAGACTTGGACACTGAAGCTTTCTTT.

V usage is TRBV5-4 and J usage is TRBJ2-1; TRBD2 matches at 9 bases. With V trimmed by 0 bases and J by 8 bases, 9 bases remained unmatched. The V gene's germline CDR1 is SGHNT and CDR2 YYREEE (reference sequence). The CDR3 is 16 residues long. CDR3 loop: CASSLAGLAGNYEQFF. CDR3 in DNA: TGTGCCAGCAGCTTGGCCGGGCTAGCGGGAAACTATGAGCAGTTCTTC.

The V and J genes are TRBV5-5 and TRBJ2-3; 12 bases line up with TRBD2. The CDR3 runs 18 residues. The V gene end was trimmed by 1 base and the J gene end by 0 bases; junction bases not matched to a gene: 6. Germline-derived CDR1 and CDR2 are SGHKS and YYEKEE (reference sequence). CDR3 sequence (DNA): TGTGCCAGCAGCTTGCGTCTAGCGGGGGGGCGGAGCACAGATACGCAGTATTTT. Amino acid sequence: CASSLRLAGGRSTDTQYF.

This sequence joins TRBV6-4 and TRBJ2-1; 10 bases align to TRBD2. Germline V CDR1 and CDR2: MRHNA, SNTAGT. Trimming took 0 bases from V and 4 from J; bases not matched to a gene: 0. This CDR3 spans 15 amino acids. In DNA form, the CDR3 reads TGTGCCAGCAGTGACTCAGCGGGAGGGTACAATGAGCAGTTCTTC. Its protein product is CASSDSAGGYNEQFF.

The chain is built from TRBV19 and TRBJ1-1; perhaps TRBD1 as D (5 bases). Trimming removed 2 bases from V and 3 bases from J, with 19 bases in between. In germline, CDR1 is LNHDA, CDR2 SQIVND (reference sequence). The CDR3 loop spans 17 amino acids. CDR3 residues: CASSIWIWRGGYTEAFF. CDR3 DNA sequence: TGTGCCAGTAGTATATGGATCTGGCGGGGGGGATACACTGAAGCTTTCTTT.

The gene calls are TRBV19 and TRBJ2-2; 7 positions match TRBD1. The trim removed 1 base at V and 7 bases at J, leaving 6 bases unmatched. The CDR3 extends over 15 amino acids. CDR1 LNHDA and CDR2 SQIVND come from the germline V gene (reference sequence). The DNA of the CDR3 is TGTGCCAGTAGTATAGGAACAGGGGAAATCGGGGAGCTGTTTTTT. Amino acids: CASSIGTGEIGELFF.

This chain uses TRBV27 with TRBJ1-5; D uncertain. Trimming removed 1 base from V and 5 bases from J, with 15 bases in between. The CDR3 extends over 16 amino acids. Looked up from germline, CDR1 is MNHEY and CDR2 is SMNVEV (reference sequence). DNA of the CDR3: TGTGCCAGCAGTTTATTTGCCAGTAATATATATCAGCCCCAGCATTTT. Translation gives CASSLFASNIYQPQHF.

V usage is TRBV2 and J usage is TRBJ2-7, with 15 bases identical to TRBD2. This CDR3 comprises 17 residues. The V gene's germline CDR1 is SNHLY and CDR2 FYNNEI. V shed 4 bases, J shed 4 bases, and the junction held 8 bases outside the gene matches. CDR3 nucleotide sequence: TGTGCCAGCAGTGGACGTGGACTAGCGGGGGGGCTATACGAGCAGTACTTC. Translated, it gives CASSGRGLAGGLYEQYF.

DNA for the CDR3: TGTGCCACCAGCCGTCGAACTAGCGGAAGCTCCTACAATGAGCAGTTCTTC. It codes for CATSRRTSGSSYNEQFF. The chain employs TRBV15 and TRBJ2-1; 8 bases match TRBD2. CDR3 size: 17 residues. The trim removed 5 bases at V and 0 bases at J, leaving 9 bases unmatched. The germline CDR1 and CDR2 sequences are LNHNV and YYDKDF (reference sequence).

CDR3 nucleotide sequence: TGCAGCGTTGAAGGACAGGGGATGAACACTGAAGCTTTCTTT. Encoded protein: CSVEGQGMNTEAFF. V is TRBV29-1 and J is TRBJ1-1, with 8 bases identical to TRBD1. Germline trimming cut 1 base from V and 0 bases from J; bases unmatched to any gene: 1. Germline loops: CDR1 SQVTM, CDR2 ANQGSEA. The CDR3 covers 14 residues.

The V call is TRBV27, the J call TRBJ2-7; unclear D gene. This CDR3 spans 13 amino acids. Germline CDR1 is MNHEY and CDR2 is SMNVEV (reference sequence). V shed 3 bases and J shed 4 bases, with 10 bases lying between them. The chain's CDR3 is CASSFMRGYEQYF. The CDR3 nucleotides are TGTGCCAGCAGTTTTATGCGCGGTTACGAGCAGTACTTC.

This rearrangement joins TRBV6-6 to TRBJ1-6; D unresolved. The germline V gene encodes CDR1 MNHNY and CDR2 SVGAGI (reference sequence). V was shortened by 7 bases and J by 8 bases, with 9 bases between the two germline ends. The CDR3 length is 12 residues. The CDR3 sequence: CASTFGYSPLHF. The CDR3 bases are TGTGCCAGCACTTTCGGGTATTCACCCCTCCACTTT.

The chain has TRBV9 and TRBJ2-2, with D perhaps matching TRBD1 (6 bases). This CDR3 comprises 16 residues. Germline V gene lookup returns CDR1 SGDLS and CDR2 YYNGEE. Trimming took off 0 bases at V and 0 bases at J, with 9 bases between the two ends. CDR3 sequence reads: CASSVEGQANTGELFF. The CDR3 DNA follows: TGTGCCAGCAGCGTAGAGGGACAAGCGAACACCGGGGAGCTGTTTTTT.

Here the CDR3 DNA reads TGTGCCACCAGCCAAACAGGGGTAAAGGACACCGGGGAGCTGTTTTTT. Its translation is CATSQTGVKDTGELFF. The chain is built from TRBV15 and TRBJ2-2; 7 nucleotides match TRBD1. The CDR3 is made up of 16 amino acids. Germline lookup yields CDR1 LNHNV and CDR2 YYDKDF (reference sequence). V shed 5 bases, J shed 3 bases, and the junction held 9 bases outside the gene matches.

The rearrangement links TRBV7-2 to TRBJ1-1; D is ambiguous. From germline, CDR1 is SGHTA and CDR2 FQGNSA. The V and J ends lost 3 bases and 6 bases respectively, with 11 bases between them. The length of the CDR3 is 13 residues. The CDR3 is CASSFRETAEAFF. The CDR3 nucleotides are TGTGCCAGCAGCTTCCGGGAAACGGCTGAAGCTTTCTTT. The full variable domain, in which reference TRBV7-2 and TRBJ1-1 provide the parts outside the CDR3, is GAGVSQSPSNKVTEKGKDVELRCDPISGHTALYWYRQSLGQGLEFLIYFQGNSAPDKSGLPSDRFSAERTGGSVSTLTIQRTQQEDSAVYLCASSFRETAEAFFGQGTRLTVV.

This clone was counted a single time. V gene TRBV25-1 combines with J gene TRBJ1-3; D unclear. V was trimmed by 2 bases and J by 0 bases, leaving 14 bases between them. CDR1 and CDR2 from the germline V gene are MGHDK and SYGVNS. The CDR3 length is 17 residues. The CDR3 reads CASSEPATGSSGNTIYF. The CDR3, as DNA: TGTGCCAGCAGTGAACCCGCCACGGGAAGCTCTGGAAACACCATATATTTT.